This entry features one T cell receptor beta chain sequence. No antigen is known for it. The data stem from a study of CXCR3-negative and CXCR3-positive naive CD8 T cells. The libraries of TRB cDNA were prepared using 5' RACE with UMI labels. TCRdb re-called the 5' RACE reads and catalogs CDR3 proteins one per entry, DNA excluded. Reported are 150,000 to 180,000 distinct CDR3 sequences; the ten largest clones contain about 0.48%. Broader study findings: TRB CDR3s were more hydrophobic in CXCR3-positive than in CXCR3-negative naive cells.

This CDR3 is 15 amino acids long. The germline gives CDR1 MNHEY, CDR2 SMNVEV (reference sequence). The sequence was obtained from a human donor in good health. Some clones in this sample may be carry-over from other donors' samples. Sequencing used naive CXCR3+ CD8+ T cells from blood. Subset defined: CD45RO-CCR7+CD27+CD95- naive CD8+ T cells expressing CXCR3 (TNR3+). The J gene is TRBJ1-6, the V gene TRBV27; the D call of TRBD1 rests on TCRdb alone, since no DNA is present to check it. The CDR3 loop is CASSITGQGMGPLHF.